This TCR beta chain was recovered during a study of blood T cell repertoires in COVID-19. At the level of the study: Acute and convalescent COVID-19 specimens originated in the United States, Italy and Spain. PBMCs, B-cell-depleted T cells, or T cells were the source of the cDNA or gDNA that made up the material.

The germline V gene has CDR1 SGHKS and CDR2 YYEKEE (reference sequence). The ends lost 4 bases at V and 4 bases at J; junction bases unmatched: 10. The CDR3 has 15 residues. The method was immunoSEQ multiplex PCR; TCRdb's version includes in-frame clones alone and lacks a portion of them. The sample has 350,000 or so clones; around four fifths are singletons. The sequence came from a man between 25 and 39 years old with active or convalescent COVID-19. The sample was peripheral blood. V gene TRBV5-5 combines with J gene TRBJ1-2, with 7 positions matching TRBD1. The CDR3: CASSRPGQRAYGYTF. In DNA form, the CDR3 reads TGTGCCAGCAGCCGACCGGGACAGAGGGCCTATGGCTACACCTTC.